What follows describes a single TCR beta chain. The record originates from a study of blood T cell repertoires in COVID-19. About the research overall: The cDNA or gDNA used as material had been derived from T cells, B-cell-depleted T cells, or PBMCs.

The authors' processing: Reference gene primers were amplified, and this amplification served to estimate nucleated cell counts. Libraries were prepared by immunoSEQ multiplex PCR; TCRdb keeps only in-frame clonotypes and omits some of them. The V and J calls and clone size are taken from that table; D and trimming were inferred from the DNA. The table includes about 240,000 clones, about four fifths detected once. This CDR3 is 15 amino acids long. Per germline, CDR1 SGHVS and CDR2 FQNEAQ. The V and J ends lost 4 bases and 1 base, in that order; junction bases with no gene match: 2. Sequenced sample: peripheral blood. The sequence was obtained from a woman in her sixties or seventies with acute or convalescent COVID-19. The chain has TRBV7-8 and TRBJ2-1; TRBD1 agrees at 9 bases. CDR3 nucleotide sequence: TGTGCCAGCAGCTCGGGACAGGGTTCCTACAATGAGCAGTTCTTC. This codes for CASSSGQGSYNEQFF.